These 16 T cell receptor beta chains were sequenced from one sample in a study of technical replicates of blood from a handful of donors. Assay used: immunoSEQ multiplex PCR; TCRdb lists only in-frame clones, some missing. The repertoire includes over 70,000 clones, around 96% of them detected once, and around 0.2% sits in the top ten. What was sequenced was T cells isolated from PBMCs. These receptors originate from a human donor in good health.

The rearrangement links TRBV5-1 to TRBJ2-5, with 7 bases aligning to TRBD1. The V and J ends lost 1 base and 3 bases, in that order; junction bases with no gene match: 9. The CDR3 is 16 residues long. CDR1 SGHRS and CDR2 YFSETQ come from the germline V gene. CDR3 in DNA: TGCGCCAGCAGCTTGTTTCTAGGGACAGACAAAGAGACCCAGTACTTC. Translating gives CASSLFLGTDKETQYF. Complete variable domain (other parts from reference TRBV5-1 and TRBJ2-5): KAGVTQTPRYLIKTRGQQVTLSCSPISGHRSVSWYQQTPGQGLQFLFEYFSETQRNKGNFPGRFSGRQFSNSRSEMNVSTLELGDSALYLCASSLFLGTDKETQYFGPGTRLLVL.

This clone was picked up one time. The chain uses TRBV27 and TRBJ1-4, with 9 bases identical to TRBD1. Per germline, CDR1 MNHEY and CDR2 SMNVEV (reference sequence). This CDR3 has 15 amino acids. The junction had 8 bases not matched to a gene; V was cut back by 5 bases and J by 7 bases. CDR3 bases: TGTGCCAGCAGTATAGGGACAGGGAAGCGTGAAAAACTGTTTTTT. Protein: CASSIGTGKREKLFF.

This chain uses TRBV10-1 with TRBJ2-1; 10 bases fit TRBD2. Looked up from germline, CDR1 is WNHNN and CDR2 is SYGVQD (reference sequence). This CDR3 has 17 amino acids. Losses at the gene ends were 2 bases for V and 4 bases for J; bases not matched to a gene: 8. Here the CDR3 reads CASSEDLPTSGYNEQFF. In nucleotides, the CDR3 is TGCGCCAGCAGTGAGGACCTACCGACTAGCGGGTACAATGAGCAGTTCTTC.

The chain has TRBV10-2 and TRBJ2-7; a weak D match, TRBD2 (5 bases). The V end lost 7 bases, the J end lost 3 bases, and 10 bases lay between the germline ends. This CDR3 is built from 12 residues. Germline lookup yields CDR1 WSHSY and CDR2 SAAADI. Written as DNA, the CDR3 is TGCGCCAGCATCGCCGGGAACTACGAGCAGTACTTC. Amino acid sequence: CASIAGNYEQYF.

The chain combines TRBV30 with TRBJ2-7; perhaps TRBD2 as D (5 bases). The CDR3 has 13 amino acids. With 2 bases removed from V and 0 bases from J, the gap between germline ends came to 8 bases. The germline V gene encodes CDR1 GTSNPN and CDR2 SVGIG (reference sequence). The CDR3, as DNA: TGTGCCTGGAGTAAGGACTCCTCCTACGAGCAGTACTTC. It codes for CAWSKDSSYEQYF.

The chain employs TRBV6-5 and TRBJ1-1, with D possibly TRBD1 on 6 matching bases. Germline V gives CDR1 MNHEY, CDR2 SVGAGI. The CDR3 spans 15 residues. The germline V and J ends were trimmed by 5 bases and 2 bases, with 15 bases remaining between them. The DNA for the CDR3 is TGTGCCAGCAGTACACAGGGCGTCCTCAACACTGAAGCTTTCTTT. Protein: CASSTQGVLNTEAFF.

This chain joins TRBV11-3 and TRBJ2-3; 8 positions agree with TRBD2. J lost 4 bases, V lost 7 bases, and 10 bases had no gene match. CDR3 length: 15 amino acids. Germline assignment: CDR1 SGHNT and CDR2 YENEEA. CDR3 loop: CASTDSGVSADTQYF. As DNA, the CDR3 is TGTGCCAGCACCGATAGCGGGGTATCTGCAGATACGCAGTATTTT.

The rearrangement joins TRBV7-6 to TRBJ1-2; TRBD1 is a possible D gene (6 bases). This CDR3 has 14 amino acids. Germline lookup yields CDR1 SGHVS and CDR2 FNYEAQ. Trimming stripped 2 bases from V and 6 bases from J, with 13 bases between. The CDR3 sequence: CASSLSPGVDGYTF. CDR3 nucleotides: TGTGCCAGCAGCTTATCCCCAGGGGTCGATGGCTACACCTTC. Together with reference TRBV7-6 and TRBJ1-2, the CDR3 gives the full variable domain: GAGVSQSPRYKVTKRGQDVALRCDPISGHVSLYWYRQALGQGPEFLTYFNYEAQQDKSGLPNDRFSAERPEGSISTLTIQRTEQRDSAMYRCASSLSPGVDGYTFGSGTRLTVV.

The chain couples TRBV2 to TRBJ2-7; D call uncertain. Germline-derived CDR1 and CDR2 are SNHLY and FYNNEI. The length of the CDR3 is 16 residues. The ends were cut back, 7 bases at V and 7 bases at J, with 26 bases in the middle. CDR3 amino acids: CASKVETAASTREQYF. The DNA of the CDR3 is TGTGCCAGCAAGGTTGAAACCGCCGCTTCTACGAGGGAGCAGTACTTC. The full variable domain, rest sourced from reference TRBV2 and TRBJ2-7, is EPEVTQTPSHQVTQMGQEVILRCVPISNHLYFYWYRQILGQKVEFLVSFYNNEISEKSEIFDDQFSVERPDGSNFTLKIRSTKLEDSAMYFCASKVETAASTREQYFGPGTRLTVT.

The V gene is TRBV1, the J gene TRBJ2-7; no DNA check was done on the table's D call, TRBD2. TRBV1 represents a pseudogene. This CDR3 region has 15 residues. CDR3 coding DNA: TGCACCAATCGATGGCGGGAGGACCTGATCTACGAGCAGTACTTC. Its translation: CTNRWREDLIYEQYF.

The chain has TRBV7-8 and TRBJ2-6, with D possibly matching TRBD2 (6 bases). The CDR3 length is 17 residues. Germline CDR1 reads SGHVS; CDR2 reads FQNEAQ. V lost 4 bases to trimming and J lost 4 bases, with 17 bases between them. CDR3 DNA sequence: TGTGCCAGCAGCTCCCTAGGAGGGATCCTAGGGGCCAACGTCCTGACTTTC. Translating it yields CASSSLGGILGANVLTF. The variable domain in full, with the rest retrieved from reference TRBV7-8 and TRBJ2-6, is GAGVSQSPRYKVAKRGQDVALRCDPISGHVSLFWYQQALGQGPEFLTYFQNEAQLDKSGLPSDRFFAERPEGSVSTLKIQRTQQEDSAVYLCASSSLGGILGANVLTFGAGSRLTVL.

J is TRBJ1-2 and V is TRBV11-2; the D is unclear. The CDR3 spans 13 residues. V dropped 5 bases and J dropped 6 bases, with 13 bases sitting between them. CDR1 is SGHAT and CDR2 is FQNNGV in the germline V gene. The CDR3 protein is CASSLEWGDGYTF. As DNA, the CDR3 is TGTGCCAGCAGCCTGGAGTGGGGAGATGGCTACACCTTC. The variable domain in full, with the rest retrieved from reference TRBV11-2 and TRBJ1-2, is EAGVAQSPRYKIIEKRQSVAFWCNPISGHATLYWYQQILGQGPKLLIQFQNNGVVDDSQLPKDRFSAERLKGVDSTLKIQPAKLEDSAVYLCASSLEWGDGYTFGSGTRLTVV.

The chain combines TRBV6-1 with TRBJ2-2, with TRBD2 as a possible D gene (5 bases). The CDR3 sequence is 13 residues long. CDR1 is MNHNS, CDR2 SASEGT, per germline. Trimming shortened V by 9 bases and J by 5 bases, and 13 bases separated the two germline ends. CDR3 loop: CASSEEETGELFF. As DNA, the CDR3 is TGTGCCAGTTCGGAGGAAGAGACCGGGGAGCTGTTTTTT.

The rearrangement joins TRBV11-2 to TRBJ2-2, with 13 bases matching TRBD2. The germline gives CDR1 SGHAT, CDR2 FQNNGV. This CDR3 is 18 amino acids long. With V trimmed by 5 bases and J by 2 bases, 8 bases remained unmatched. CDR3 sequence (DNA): TGTGCCAGCAGCATCAGACTAGCGGGGGGTAATAACACCGGGGAGCTGTTTTTT. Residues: CASSIRLAGGNNTGELFF.

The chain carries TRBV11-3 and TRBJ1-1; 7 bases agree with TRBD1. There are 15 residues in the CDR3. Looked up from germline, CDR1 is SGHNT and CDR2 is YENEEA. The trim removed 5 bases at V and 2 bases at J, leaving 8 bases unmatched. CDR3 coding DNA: TGTGCCAGCAGCCAAATCCGGACAGGAAACACTGAAGCTTTCTTT. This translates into CASSQIRTGNTEAFF.

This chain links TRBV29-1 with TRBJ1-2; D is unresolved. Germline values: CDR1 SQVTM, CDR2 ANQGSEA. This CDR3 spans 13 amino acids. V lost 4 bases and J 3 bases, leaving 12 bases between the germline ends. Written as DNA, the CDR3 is TGCAGCGTTGTATCCGGGGAGGACTATGGCTACACCTTC. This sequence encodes CSVVSGEDYGYTF.